The rows below give T cell receptor beta chains drawn from one sample of a study of T cell responses to AZD1222 COVID-19 vaccine. Some clones are missing from TCRdb's copy, which holds only in-frame ones; the method was immunoSEQ multiplex PCR. The table has some 70,000 clones, roughly 82% seen once. Sample: peripheral blood, taken on day 0 of AZD1222 vaccination. The receptors here all came from an adult in good health. Both conserved end residues are part of each CDR3. Each record gives: clone size, J gene, D gene, V gene, CDR3 DNA, CDR3 protein. The D gene is left open where the match is weak. Rows may omit the clone size; those that give it use once, few, many or a size class.

.,TRBJ1-2,.,TRBV4-2,TGTGCCAGCAGCCAGAGTGGGGGAGGAGGCTACACCTTC,CASSQSGGGGYTF
.,TRBJ2-1,.,TRBV3-1/TRBV3-2,TGTGCCAGCGAAGGTAGCCGCCTAAACAATGAGCAGTTCTTC,CASEGSRLNNEQFF
.,TRBJ1-5,.,TRBV5-1,TGCGCCAGCAGCTTGGACTTCACAAGCAATCAGCCCCAGCATTTT,CASSLDFTSNQPQHF
few,TRBJ2-3,TRBD1,TRBV7-8,TGTGCCAGCAACCCTTTACAGGGGGTATCAGATACGCAGTATTTT,CASNPLQGVSDTQYF
.,TRBJ2-2,.,TRBV5-6,TGTGCCAGCAGCTTCCGGCTGACGAACACCGGGGAGCTGTTTTTT,CASSFRLTNTGELFF
once,TRBJ2-5,TRBD2,TRBV28,TGTGCCAGCAGCCCCATGGGCGGGGGGGCCCAAGAGACCCAGTACTTC,CASSPMGGGAQETQYF
.,TRBJ1-5,.,TRBV2,TGTGCCAGCAGTGAACACCTCAATCAGCCCCAGCATTTT,CASSEHLNQPQHF
few,TRBJ1-5,.,TRBV18,TGTGCCAGCTCACCGAGCGAGGCAGCCCCCAATCAGCCCCAGCATTTT,CASSPSEAAPNQPQHF
.,TRBJ2-3,TRBD2,TRBV13,TGTGCCAGCAGCTTAAGGGGTGGCGGGGGAAACACAGATACGCAGTATTTT,CASSLRGGGGNTDTQYF
once,TRBJ1-4,.,TRBV27,TGTGCCAGCAGCCAGGATACCTGGGAGAAACTGTTTTTT,CASSQDTWEKLFF
.,TRBJ1-2,.,TRBV18,TGTGCCAGCTCACCAGGACAGAACTATGGCTACACCTTC,CASSPGQNYGYTF
once,TRBJ2-7,.,TRBV7-2,TGTGCCAGCAGCTTAGGGGCAGGGGTTGGAGAGCAGTACTTC,CASSLGAGVGEQYF
.,TRBJ2-2,TRBD1,TRBV19,TGTGCCAGTAGTATAGATGTGGGGACAGGCCGGCCCGGGGAGCTGTTTTTT,CASSIDVGTGRPGELFF
few,TRBJ1-2,.,TRBV27,TGTGCCAGCAGTTTATCAGGGAAGAGGGTCTATGGCTACACCTTC,CASSLSGKRVYGYTF
.,TRBJ1-2,.,TRBV19,TGTGCCAGTAGAGATCGAGGGGCCGGCTACACCTTC,CASRDRGAGYTF
.,TRBJ2-2,.,TRBV12-3/TRBV12-4,TGTGCCAGCACCCTACTAGCAACTGGGGAGCTGTTTTTT,CASTLLATGELFF
.,TRBJ1-2,.,TRBV6-6,TGTGCCAGCAGTTCCGTTGGTGGGCAGAGAGAGTATGGCTACACCTTC,CASSSVGGQREYGYTF
.,TRBJ1-3,TRBD1,TRBV2,TGTGCCAGTTCCTCCCCCCGGGACAGGGTAACTTATGGAAACACCATATATTTT,CASSSPRDRVTYGNTIYF
.,TRBJ1-5,.,TRBV10-2,TGCGCCAGCAGTGAGACAGGAGTATCATATCAGCCCCAGCATTTT,CASSETGVSYQPQHF
few,TRBJ1-1,TRBD1,TRBV11-2,TGTGCCAGCAGCACCTACAGGGGGGTGAGGACTGAAGCTTTCTTT,CASSTYRGVRTEAFF
.,TRBJ2-1,.,TRBV14,TGTGCCAGCAGCCCTCAGGGGTTTGGGGAGCAGTTCTTC,CASSPQGFGEQFF
.,TRBJ1-3,.,TRBV19,TGTGCCAGTAGCTACAGGGCTGGAAACACCATATATTTT,CASSYRAGNTIYF
.,TRBJ2-7,.,TRBV7-9,TGTGCCAGCAGCCGCCCGGGGTACCCCTACGAGCAGTACTTC,CASSRPGYPYEQYF
once,TRBJ2-7,TRBD2,TRBV5-4,TGTGCCAGCAGCGGGGGACTAGCCTACGAGCAGTACTTC,CASSGGLAYEQYF
few,TRBJ2-1,.,TRBV6-5,TGTGCCAGCAGTATACAGGGGAGGGATGAGCAGTTCTTC,CASSIQGRDEQFF
.,TRBJ1-1,.,TRBV7-2,TGTGCCAGCAGCTTCTCGACAGGCAGGGTCACTGAAGCTTTCTTT,CASSFSTGRVTEAFF
.,TRBJ1-5,.,TRBV6-2/TRBV6-3,TGTGCCAGCAGTTACGTTCCGGGAGCCCTAAATCAGCCCCAGCATTTT,CASSYVPGALNQPQHF
.,TRBJ2-3,.,TRBV7-9,TGTGCCAGCAGCTTAGCGTGGGATACGCAGTATTTT,CASSLAWDTQYF
.,TRBJ2-7,TRBD1,TRBV3-1/TRBV3-2,TGTGCCAGCAGCCAATCCCCCGGGACAGGGGACTACGAGCAGTACTTC,CASSQSPGTGDYEQYF